The entry that follows covers one TCR beta chain sequence. Trimming shortened V by 4 bases and J by 1 base, and 12 bases separated the two germline ends. In germline, CDR1 is SNHLY, CDR2 FYNNEI. The CDR3 has 15 residues. This entry is derived from a study of cytomegalovirus exposure and HLA in healthy donors. Clones were sequenced by immunoSEQ multiplex PCR, and TCRdb holds only the in-frame ones, with some missing. The sample contains approximately 140,000 clones, approximately 84% of which appear only once. The TCR was taken from a woman younger than 45 in good health and CMV-seronegative. The chain links TRBV2 to TRBJ2-3, with D uncertain. The sequenced material came from PBMCs. The CDR3 sequence: CASSVIRGGTDTQYF. In DNA form, the CDR3 reads TGTGCCAGCAGTGTAATCCGCGGTGGCACAGATACGCAGTATTTT. The whole variable domain, filled in from reference TRBV2 and TRBJ2-3, reads EPEVTQTPSHQVTQMGQEVILRCVPISNHLYFYWYRQILGQKVEFLVSFYNNEISEKSEIFDDQFSVERPDGSNFTLKIRSTKLEDSAMYFCASSVIRGGTDTQYFGPGTRLTVL.